This record looks at one T cell receptor (beta chain) sequence and its context. Its specificity is unknown. Germline assignment: CDR1 KGHSH and CDR2 LQKENI. This CDR3 is built from 13 residues. The V end lost 4 bases, the J end lost 8 bases, and 14 bases lay between the germline ends. Next came a second PCR, run for roughly 7 to 12 cycles, which used a sample-barcoded 5' primer along with a J-beta primer mix. Each of the cDNA molecules was tagged by a template-switch adaptor with 12 random nucleotides. All samples yielded 3 million or more CDR3-containing paired-end reads. Using its own MiXCR run on the 5' RACE reads, TCRdb lists one record per CDR3 protein. The sample shows 800,000 to 950,000 distinct CDR3 sequences, roughly 40% of them seen only once. The source of the sample is a study of blood T cells in healthy people across ages. Overall study findings and caveats: Leaving the PBMCs unsorted stopped any conclusive comparison of naive versus antigen-experienced cells. Donors of long life had a larger count of naive CD4+ cells and greater diversity than aged donors.

Sequencing input: blood. This sequence joins TRBV18 and TRBJ1-2, with D possibly matching TRBD1 (6 bases). This receptor was taken from a man between 18 and 35 years old in good health. The CDR3 nucleotides are TGTGCCAGCTCACGGCGACAGCAGGGGGGCTACACCTTC. It codes for CASSRRQQGGYTF.